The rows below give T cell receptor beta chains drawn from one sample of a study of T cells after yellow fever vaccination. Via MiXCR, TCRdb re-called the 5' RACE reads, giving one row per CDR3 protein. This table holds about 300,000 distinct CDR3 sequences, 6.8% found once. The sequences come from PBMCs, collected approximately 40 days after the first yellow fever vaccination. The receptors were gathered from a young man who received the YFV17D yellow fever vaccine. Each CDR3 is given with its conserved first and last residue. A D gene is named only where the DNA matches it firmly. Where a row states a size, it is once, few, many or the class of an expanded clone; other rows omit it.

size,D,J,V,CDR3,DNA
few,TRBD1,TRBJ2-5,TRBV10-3,CAISQPQTGVETQYF,TGTGCCATCAGCCAGCCCCAGACAGGGGTCGAGACCCAGTACTTC
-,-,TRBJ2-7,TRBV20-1,CSARGLGPPEQYF,TGCAGTGCTAGAGGGTTGGGTCCGCCCGAGCAGTACTTC
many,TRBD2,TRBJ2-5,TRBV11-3,CASSSGTSGGQGAEETQYF,TGTGCCAGCAGCTCAGGGACTAGCGGGGGGCAGGGAGCGGAAGAGACCCAGTACTTC
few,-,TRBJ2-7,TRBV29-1,CSVERGRNGEQYF,TGCAGCGTTGAACGGGGAAGAAACGGGGAGCAGTACTTC
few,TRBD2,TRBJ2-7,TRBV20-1,CSARSGGASYEQYF,TGCAGTGCTAGAAGCGGGGGGGCCTCCTACGAGCAGTACTTC
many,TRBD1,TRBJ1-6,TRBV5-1,CASGSRPGQGGSPLHF,TGCGCCAGCGGATCGCGACCGGGACAGGGTGGGTCACCCCTCCACTTT
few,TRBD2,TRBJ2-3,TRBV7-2,CASSFYSGTNTDTQYF,TGTGCCAGCAGCTTCTACTCCGGGACTAACACAGATACGCAGTATTTT
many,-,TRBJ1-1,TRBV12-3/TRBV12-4,CASSLASGDEAFF,TGTGCCAGCAGTCTCGCTAGCGGGGATGAAGCTTTCTTT
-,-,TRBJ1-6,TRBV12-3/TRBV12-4,CASSRRDPYNSPLHF,TGTGCCAGCAGCCGCAGGGACCCTTATAATTCACCCCTCCACTTT
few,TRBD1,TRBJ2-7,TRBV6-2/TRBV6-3,CASRDFRDRVYEQYF,TGTGCCAGCAGGGACTTTCGGGACAGGGTCTACGAGCAGTACTTC
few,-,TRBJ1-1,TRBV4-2,CASSPRGGVNTEAFF,TGTGCCAGCAGCCCACGGGGGGGGGTGAACACTGAAGCTTTCTTT
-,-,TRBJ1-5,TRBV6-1,CASSEGRHNQPQHF,TGTGCCAGCAGTGAGGGACGGCACAATCAGCCCCAGCATTTT
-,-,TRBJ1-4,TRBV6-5,CASRRKLFF,TGTGCCAGCAGGCGGAAACTGTTTTTT
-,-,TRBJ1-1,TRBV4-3,CASSQDGWSFNTEAFF,TGCGCCAGCAGCCAAGACGGCTGGTCTTTTAACACTGAAGCTTTCTTT
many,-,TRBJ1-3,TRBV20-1,CSARRSLVPGNTIYF,TGCAGTGCTAGACGGTCACTTGTCCCTGGAAACACCATATATTTT
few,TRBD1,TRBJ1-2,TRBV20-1,CSASGTGGINYGYTF,TGCAGTGCTAGCGGGACAGGGGGCATTAACTATGGCTACACCTTC
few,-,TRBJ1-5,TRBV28,CASNKRGLLREPQHF,TGTGCCAGCAACAAGCGAGGACTCCTAAGGGAGCCCCAGCATTTT
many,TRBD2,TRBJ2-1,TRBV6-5,CASSFSSGGPNNEQFF,TGTGCCAGCAGTTTCTCTAGCGGGGGGCCCAACAATGAGCAGTTCTTC
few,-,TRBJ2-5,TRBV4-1,CASSPLIDQETQYF,TGCGCCAGCAGCCCCCTCATCGACCAAGAGACCCAGTACTTC
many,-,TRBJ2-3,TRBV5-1,CASSLAQPGKDTQYF,TGCGCCAGCAGCTTGGCCCAGCCGGGGAAAGATACGCAGTATTTT
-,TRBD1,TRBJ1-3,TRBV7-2,CASSARQGSRNTIYF,TGTGCCAGCAGCGCCAGACAGGGAAGTAGAAACACCATATATTTT
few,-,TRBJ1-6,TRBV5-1,CASSSTSTRAGLYSPLHF,TGCGCCAGCAGCTCCACCTCAACCCGCGCAGGGCTTTATTCACCCCTCCACTTT